This T cell receptor beta chain was sequenced in a study of radiotherapy plus CTLA-4 blockade in lung cancer. This CDR3 spans 14 amino acids. V lost 4 bases and J 0 bases, leaving 9 bases between the germline ends. Looked up from germline, CDR1 is LGHNA and CDR2 is YSLEER. Assay used: immunoSEQ multiplex PCR; TCRdb lists only in-frame clones, some missing. In the table there are tens of thousands of clones, less than 85% of which are singletons. Focal radiation with ipilimumab CTLA-4 blockade was given to patients with chemo-refractory metastatic non-small-cell lung cancer. Notes on this clone: No antigen is known for it.

Study-wide findings and caveats: Subsequent to radiotherapy plus ipilimumab, tumor-derived TCR clones underwent expansion in blood.

The sample in question was peripheral blood, obtained from a patient treated with radiotherapy plus ipilimumab. V is TRBV4-3 and J is TRBJ1-1; D uncertain. The receptor was derived from a human donor with non-small cell lung cancer who had stable disease on radiotherapy plus ipilimumab. CDR3 sequence: CASSPWTVNTEAFF. The CDR3 DNA reads as TGCGCCAGCAGCCCCTGGACGGTGAACACTGAAGCTTTCTTT.